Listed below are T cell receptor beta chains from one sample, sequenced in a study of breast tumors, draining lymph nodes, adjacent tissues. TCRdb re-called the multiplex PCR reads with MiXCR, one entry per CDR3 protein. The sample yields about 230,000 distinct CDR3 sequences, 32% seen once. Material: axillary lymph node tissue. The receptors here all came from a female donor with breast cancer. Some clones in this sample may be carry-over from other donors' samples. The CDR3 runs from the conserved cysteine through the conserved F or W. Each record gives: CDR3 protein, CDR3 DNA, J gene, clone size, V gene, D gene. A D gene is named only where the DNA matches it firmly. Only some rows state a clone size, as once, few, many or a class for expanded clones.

CASSRIAGTYNEQFF,TGTGCCAGCAGCCGGATAGCGGGAACGTACAATGAGCAGTTCTTC,TRBJ2-1,many,TRBV5-6,TRBD2
CASTTGPYEQYF,TGCGCCAGCACCACAGGGCCTTACGAGCAGTACTTC,TRBJ2-7,.,TRBV10-2,.
CSAAGTGPYEQYF,TGCAGTGCCGCCGGGACAGGACCCTACGAGCAGTACTTC,TRBJ2-7,.,TRBV20-1,TRBD1
CASSLLGTDTQYF,TGCGCCAGCAGCTTGCTAGGGACAGATACGCAGTATTTT,TRBJ2-3,many,TRBV5-1,.
CASVPRGGGGINEQFF,TGTGCCAGCGTGCCACGCGGGGGGGGGGGTATCAATGAGCAGTTCTTC,TRBJ2-1,.,TRBV7-9,TRBD2
CASSQSPGTGNSMAYNEQFF,TGTGCCAGCAGCCAATCCCCGGGGACAGGGAATAGTATGGCCTACAATGAGCAGTTCTTC,TRBJ2-1,many,TRBV7-9,TRBD1
CASSHLPNRGNEQFF,TGTGCCAGCAGTCACCTCCCTAATCGGGGGAATGAGCAGTTCTTC,TRBJ2-1,.,TRBV6-2/TRBV6-3,.
CSVEGGAGGVTDTQYF,TGCAGCGTTGAAGGCGGAGCGGGAGGGGTCACAGATACGCAGTATTTT,TRBJ2-3,many,TRBV29-1,TRBD2
CASSWRGRGSPLHF,TGTGCCAGCAGCTGGAGGGGGCGCGGATCACCCCTCCACTTT,TRBJ1-6,.,TRBV7-2,TRBD1
CASSLGLEGTGELFF,TGTGCCAGCAGCCTGGGACTCGAGGGCACCGGGGAGCTGTTTTTT,TRBJ2-2,many,TRBV9,.
CASSEGTLPGNTIYF,TGTGCCAGCAGTGAAGGTACACTCCCTGGAAACACCATATATTTT,TRBJ1-3,many,TRBV6-1,.
CSAGGQVNTEAFF,TGCAGTGCGGGGGGACAGGTCAACACTGAAGCTTTCTTT,TRBJ1-1,few,TRBV20-1,TRBD1
CAPNTGTSHNEQFF,TGTGCTCCCAACACCGGGACTAGCCACAATGAGCAGTTCTTC,TRBJ2-1,.,TRBV24-1,TRBD2
CASSDTLAATQYF,TGTGCCAGCAGTGACACATTAGCGGCGACCCAGTACTTC,TRBJ2-5,many,TRBV6-4,.
CASSPRKGVTDTQYF,TGTGCCAGCAGCCCCCGGAAGGGAGTCACAGATACGCAGTATTTT,TRBJ2-3,many,TRBV3-1,.
CASSLEISNTDTQYF,TGCGCCAGCAGCTTGGAGATCAGCAACACAGATACGCAGTATTTT,TRBJ2-3,many,TRBV5-1,.
CAWRAPPRGVYNSPLHF,TGTGCCTGGAGAGCCCCTCCACGGGGGGTCTATAATTCACCCCTCCACTTT,TRBJ1-6,many,TRBV30,.
CASSHWTGNYEQYF,TGTGCCAGCAGCCATTGGACAGGGAACTACGAGCAGTACTTC,TRBJ2-7,many,TRBV7-8,TRBD1
CASSRQGAQETQYF,TGTGCCAGCAGCCGTCAGGGTGCCCAAGAGACCCAGTACTTC,TRBJ2-5,once,TRBV9,.
CASSRVRGDNSPLHF,TGTGCCAGCAGTCGGGTCAGGGGGGATAATTCACCCCTCCACTTT,TRBJ1-6,many,TRBV6-5,TRBD1
CASSFGTGPYSGNTIYF,TGTGCCAGCAGCTTCGGGACAGGCCCGTACTCTGGAAACACCATATATTTT,TRBJ1-3,once,TRBV12-3/TRBV12-4,TRBD1
CASSLASGKYEQYF,TGCGCCAGCAGCTTGGCGTCCGGGAAGTACGAGCAGTACTTC,TRBJ2-7,many,TRBV5-1,.
CASSLRTSYQPQHF,TGTGCCAGCAGTTTGAGGACATCCTATCAGCCCCAGCATTTT,TRBJ1-5,.,TRBV28,.
CASSEYASGNEKLFF,TGTGCCAGCAGTGAATACGCATCGGGGAATGAAAAACTGTTTTTT,TRBJ1-4,many,TRBV2,.
CASSPDFRVGGSTDTQYF,TGTGCCAGCTCACCAGATTTTCGCGTTGGGGGATCCACAGATACGCAGTATTTT,TRBJ2-3,.,TRBV7-9,.
CASSPIAGGTYEQYF,TGTGCCAGCTCACCAATCGCGGGGGGCACCTACGAGCAGTACTTC,TRBJ2-7,many,TRBV18,TRBD2
CASSQADHLAEAFF,TGTGCCAGCAGCCAAGCCGATCACTTGGCTGAAGCTTTCTTT,TRBJ1-1,.,TRBV14,.
CSAPLDGDYNSPLHF,TGCAGTGCCCCCTTGGACGGGGACTATAATTCACCCCTCCACTTT,TRBJ1-6,many,TRBV20-1,.
CASSREVGSRYEQYF,TGCGCCAGCAGCAGGGAGGTCGGGAGCAGATACGAGCAGTACTTC,TRBJ2-7,many,TRBV5-1,.
CASSLRASGGADTQYF,TGTGCCAGCAGCTTGCGGGCTAGCGGGGGCGCAGATACGCAGTATTTT,TRBJ2-3,many,TRBV7-2,TRBD2
CASSLSYQETQYF,TGTGCCAGCAGCTTAAGCTACCAAGAGACCCAGTACTTC,TRBJ2-5,many,TRBV11-3,.
CASSVTGGSGFGTDTQYF,TGTGCCAGCAGCGTAACCGGCGGGAGTGGGTTTGGCACTGATACGCAGTATTTT,TRBJ2-3,.,TRBV9,TRBD2
CATSRDRGLGQGRDTQYF,TGTGCCACCAGCAGAGATAGGGGTTTGGGACAGGGCAGAGATACGCAGTATTTT,TRBJ2-3,.,TRBV15,TRBD1
CATSDSYATNEKLFF,TGTGCCACCAGTGACTCTTATGCAACTAATGAAAAACTGTTTTTT,TRBJ1-4,many,TRBV24-1,.
CASSYSKDRGETQYF,TGTGCCAGCAGTTACTCGAAGGACAGGGGAGAGACCCAGTACTTC,TRBJ2-5,many,TRBV6-5,TRBD1
CASSYDYRSYNEQFF,TGTGCCAGCAGTTACGACTACCGCTCCTACAATGAGCAGTTCTTC,TRBJ2-1,many,TRBV6-5,.
CSAKPWAGRNEQFF,TGCAGTGCTAAGCCATGGGCCGGAAGGAATGAGCAGTTCTTC,TRBJ2-1,.,TRBV20-1,.
CASSSGTVSPLHF,TGTGCCAGCAGCTCCGGGACGGTTTCACCCCTCCACTTT,TRBJ1-6,many,TRBV11-2,.
CASSQDLGTSEAFF,TGTGCCAGCAGCCAAGATCTAGGGACAAGTGAAGCTTTCTTT,TRBJ1-1,.,TRBV3-1,.
CASRHFPLGGTDTQYF,TGTGCCAGCAGACATTTTCCCCTCGGGGGCACAGATACGCAGTATTTT,TRBJ2-3,many,TRBV5-4,.